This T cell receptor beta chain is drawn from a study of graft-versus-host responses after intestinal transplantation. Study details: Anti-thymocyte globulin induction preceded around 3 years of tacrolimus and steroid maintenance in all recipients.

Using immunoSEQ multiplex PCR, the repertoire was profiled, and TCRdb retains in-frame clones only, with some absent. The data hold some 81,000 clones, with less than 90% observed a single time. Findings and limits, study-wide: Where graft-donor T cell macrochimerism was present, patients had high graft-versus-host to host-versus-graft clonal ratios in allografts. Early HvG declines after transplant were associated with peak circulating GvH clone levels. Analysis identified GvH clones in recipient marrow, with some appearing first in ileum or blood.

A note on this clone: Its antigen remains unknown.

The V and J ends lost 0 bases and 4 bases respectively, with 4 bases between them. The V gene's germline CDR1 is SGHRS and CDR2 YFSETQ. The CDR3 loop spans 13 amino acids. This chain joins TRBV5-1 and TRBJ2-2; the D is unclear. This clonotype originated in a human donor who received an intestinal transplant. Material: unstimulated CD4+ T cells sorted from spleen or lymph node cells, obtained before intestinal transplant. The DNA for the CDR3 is TGCGCCAGCAGCTTGGTTCTCACCGGGGAGCTGTTTTTT. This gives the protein CASSLVLTGELFF.